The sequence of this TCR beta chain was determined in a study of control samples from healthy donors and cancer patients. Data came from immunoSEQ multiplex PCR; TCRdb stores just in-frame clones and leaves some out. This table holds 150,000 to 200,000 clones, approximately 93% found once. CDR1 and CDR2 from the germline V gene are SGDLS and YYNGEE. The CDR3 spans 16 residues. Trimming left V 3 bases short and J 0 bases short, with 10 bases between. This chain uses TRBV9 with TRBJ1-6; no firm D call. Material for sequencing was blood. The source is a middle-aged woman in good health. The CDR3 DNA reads TGTGCCAGCAGCGGAGAGAGTAGCTCCTATAATTCACCCCTCCACTTT. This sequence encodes CASSGESSSYNSPLHF.